Detailed here is one T cell receptor (beta chain). This same CDR3 is encoded by further DNA sequences in the sample. This specimen comes from a study of blood T cell repertoires in COVID-19. In the authors' workflow: From reference gene primer amplification, estimates of nucleated cell counts were derived. The data were produced by immunoSEQ multiplex PCR, yet TCRdb's version contains in-frame clones alone and is incomplete. V, J and clone size were drawn from that table, and D and trimming were deduced from the DNA. The sample lists roughly 81,000 clones, approximately 86% occurring once. Seattle researchers signed up patients amid active infection and tracked them longitudinally. Per the germline V gene, CDR1 is KGHSH and CDR2 is LQKENI. The CDR3 has 15 amino acids. The V gene lost 0 bases and the J gene lost 3 bases, with 9 bases spanning the gap.

The chain recombines TRBV18 with TRBJ2-1; the D gene is possibly TRBD2 (5 bases). Sequenced: peripheral blood. The TCR originated in a woman over 75 with COVID-19, enrolled during active disease. The CDR3 region has the DNA TGTGCCAGCTCACCACCCAGCGGACTCTACAATGAGCAGTTCTTC. Protein sequence: CASSPPSGLYNEQFF.